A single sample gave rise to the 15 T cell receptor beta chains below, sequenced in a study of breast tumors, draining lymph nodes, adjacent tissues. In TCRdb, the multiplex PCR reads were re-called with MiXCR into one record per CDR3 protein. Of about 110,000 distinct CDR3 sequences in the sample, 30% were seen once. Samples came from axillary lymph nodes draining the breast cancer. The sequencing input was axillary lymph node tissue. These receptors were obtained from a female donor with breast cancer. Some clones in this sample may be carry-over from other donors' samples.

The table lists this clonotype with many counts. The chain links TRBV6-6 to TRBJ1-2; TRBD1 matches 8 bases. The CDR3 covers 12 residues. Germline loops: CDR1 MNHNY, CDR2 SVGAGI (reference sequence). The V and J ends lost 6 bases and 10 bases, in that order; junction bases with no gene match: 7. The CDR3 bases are TGTGCCAGCAGCACCAGACAGGGGTCCTACACCTTC. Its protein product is CASSTRQGSYTF.

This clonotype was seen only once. For the CDR3, the DNA is TGCAGCGTTGCGGGGTCGGGATATGGCTACACCTTC. This gives the protein CSVAGSGYGYTF. V and J are TRBV29-1 and TRBJ1-2; the D is unclear. Germline V gene lookup returns CDR1 SQVTM and CDR2 ANQGSEA. The ends were cut back, 4 bases at V and 5 bases at J, with 11 bases in the middle. The CDR3 has 12 residues.

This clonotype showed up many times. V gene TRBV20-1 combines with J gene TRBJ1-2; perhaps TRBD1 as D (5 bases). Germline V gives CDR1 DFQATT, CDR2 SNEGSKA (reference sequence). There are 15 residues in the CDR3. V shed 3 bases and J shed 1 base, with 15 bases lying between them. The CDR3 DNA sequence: TGCAGTGCTAGCCCAGGGCAGGGCGGTAACTATGGCTACACCTTC. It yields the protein CSASPGQGGNYGYTF.

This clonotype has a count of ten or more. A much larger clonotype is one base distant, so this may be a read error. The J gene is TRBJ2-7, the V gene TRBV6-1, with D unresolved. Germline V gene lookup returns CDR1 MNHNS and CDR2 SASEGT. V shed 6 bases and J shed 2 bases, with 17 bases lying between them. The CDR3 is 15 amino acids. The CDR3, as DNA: TGTGCCAGCAGGCCTATGCCTGGGCAAACCTACGAGCAGTACTTC. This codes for CASRPMPGQTYEQYF.

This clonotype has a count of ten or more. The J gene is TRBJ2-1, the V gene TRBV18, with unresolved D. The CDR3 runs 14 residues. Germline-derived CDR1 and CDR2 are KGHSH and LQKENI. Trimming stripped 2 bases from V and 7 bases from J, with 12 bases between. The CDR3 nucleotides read TGTGCCAGCTCACCAACCCGGGCGGCGAATGAGCAGTTCTTC. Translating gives CASSPTRAANEQFF.

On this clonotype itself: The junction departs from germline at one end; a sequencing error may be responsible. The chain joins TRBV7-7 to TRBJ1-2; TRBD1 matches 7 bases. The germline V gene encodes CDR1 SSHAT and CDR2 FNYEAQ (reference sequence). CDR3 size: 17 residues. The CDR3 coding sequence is TGTGCTAGCAGCTTATGTGATATGAGGGGGCTGAACTATGGCTACACCTTC. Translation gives CASSLCDMRGLNYGYTF.

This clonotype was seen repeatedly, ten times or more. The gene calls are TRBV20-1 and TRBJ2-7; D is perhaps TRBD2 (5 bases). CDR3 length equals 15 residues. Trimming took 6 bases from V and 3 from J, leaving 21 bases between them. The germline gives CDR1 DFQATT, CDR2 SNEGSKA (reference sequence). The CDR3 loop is CSAPRWAGVSYEQYF. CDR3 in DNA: TGCAGTGCCCCCCGCTGGGCGGGCGTCAGCTACGAGCAGTACTTC.

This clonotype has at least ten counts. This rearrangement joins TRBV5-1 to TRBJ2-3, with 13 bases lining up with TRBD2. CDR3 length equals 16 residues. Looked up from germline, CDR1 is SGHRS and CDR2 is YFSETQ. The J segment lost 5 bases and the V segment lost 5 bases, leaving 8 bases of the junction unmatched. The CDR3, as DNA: TGCGCCAGCAGACGGACTAGCGGGAGTAGGGGAGATACGCAGTATTTT. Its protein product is CASRRTSGSRGDTQYF. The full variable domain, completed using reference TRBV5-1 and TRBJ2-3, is KAGVTQTPRYLIKTRGQQVTLSCSPISGHRSVSWYQQTPGQGLQFLFEYFSETQRNKGNFPGRFSGRQFSNSRSEMNVSTLELGDSALYLCASRRTSGSRGDTQYFGPGTRLTVL.

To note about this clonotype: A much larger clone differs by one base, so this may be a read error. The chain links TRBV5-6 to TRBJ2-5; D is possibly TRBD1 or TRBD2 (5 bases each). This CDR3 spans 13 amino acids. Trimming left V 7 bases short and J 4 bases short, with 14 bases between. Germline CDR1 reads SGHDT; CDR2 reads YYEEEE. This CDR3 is CASLGANPETQYF. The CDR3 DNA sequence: TGTGCCAGCCTCGGGGCAAACCCAGAGACCCAGTACTTC.

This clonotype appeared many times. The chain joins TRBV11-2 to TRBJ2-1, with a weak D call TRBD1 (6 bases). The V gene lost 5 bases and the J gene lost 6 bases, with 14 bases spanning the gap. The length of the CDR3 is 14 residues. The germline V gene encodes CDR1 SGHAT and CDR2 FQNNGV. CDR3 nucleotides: TGTGCCAGCAGCCCTCGGGACAAAGCCAATGAGCAGTTCTTC. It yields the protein CASSPRDKANEQFF. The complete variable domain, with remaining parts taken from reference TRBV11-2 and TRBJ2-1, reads EAGVAQSPRYKIIEKRQSVAFWCNPISGHATLYWYQQILGQGPKLLIQFQNNGVVDDSQLPKDRFSAERLKGVDSTLKIQPAKLEDSAVYLCASSPRDKANEQFFGPGTRLTVL.

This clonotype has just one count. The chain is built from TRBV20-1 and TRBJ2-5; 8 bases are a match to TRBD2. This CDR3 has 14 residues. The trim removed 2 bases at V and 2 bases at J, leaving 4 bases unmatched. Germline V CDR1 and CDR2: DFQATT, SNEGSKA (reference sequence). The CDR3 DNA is TGCAGTGCTAGAAGGGAGCGGGGGCAAGAGACCCAGTACTTC. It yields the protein CSARRERGQETQYF.

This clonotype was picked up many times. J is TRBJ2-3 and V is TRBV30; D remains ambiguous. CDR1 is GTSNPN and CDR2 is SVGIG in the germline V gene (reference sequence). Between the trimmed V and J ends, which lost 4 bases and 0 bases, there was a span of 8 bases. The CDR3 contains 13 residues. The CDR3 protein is CAWIVGSTDTQYF. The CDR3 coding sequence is TGTGCCTGGATCGTGGGAAGCACAGATACGCAGTATTTT. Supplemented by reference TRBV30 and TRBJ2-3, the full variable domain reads SQTIHQWPATLVQPVGSPLSLECTVEGTSNPNLYWYRQAAGRGLQLLFYSVGIGQISSEVPQNLSASRPQDRQFILSSKKLLLSDSGFYLCAWIVGSTDTQYFGPGTRLTVL.

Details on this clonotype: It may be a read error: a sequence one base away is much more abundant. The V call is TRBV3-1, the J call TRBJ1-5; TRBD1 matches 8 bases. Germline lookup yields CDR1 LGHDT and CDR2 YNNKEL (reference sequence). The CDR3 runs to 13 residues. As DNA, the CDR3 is TGTGTCAGCAGCCAGGGGGCTGGAGGGCCCCAGCATTTT. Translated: CVSSQGAGGPQHF.

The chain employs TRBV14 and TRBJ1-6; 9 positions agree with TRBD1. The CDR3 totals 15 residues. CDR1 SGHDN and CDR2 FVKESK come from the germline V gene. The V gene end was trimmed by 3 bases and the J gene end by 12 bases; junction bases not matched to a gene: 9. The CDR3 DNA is TGTGCCAGCAGCCACGTGGGACAGGGCAAAGAACCCCTCCACTTT. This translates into CASSHVGQGKEPLHF.

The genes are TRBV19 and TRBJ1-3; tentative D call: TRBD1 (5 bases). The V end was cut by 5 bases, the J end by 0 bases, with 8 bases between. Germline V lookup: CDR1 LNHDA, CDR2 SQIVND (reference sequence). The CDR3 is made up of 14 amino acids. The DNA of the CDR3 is TGTGCCAGTAGTTCGGACACCTCTGGAAACACCATATATTTT. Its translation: CASSSDTSGNTIYF.